The TCR beta chain described here comes from a study of T cells in Graves' hyperthyroidism and ophthalmopathy. The wider study: Sampling of peripheral blood happened at initial diagnosis, prior to any treatment. Study results and caveats: Researchers found most expanded thyroid clonotypes above 0.001 in blood as well.

The table lists this clonotype with many counts. Its antigen is unidentified. This CDR3 is 12 amino acids long. Looked up from germline, CDR1 is SQVTM and CDR2 is ANQGSEA. V was pared by 7 bases and J by 1 base, with 7 bases between. The source material, RNA transcripts, was used to amplify TCR beta CDR3 regions. TCR CDR3 underwent first-round RT-PCR with the HTBI primer set. A single record per CDR3 protein comes from TCRdb applying MiXCR to the multiplex PCR reads. The data hold roughly 350,000 distinct CDR3 sequences, with approximately 15% observed a single time. This receptor was taken from a woman in her twenties or thirties with Graves' hyperthyroidism. Specimen: blood. The rearrangement joins TRBV29-1 to TRBJ2-2; D uncertain. The CDR3 nucleotides read TGCAGCGCAGCAGGGAACACCGGGGAGCTGTTTTTT. Translating it yields CSAAGNTGELFF.